A selection of T cell receptor beta chains follows, all from one sample in a study of cytomegalovirus exposure and HLA in healthy donors. Sequenced by immunoSEQ multiplex PCR; TCRdb stores in-frame clones only, minus some. The sample lists under 150,000 clones; around 86% were seen once. What was sequenced was PBMCs. The receptor source for this set is a woman aged 45 to 65 in good health and CMV-seropositive. The CDR3 runs from the conserved cysteine through the conserved F or W. D genes are given only for firm matches. Clone size is given for some rows only: seen once, a few or many times, or a class if the clone is expanded.

j_call v_call clone_size d_call cdr3_length cdr3_nt cdr3_aa
TRBJ1-2 TRBV18 . . 15 TGTGCCAGCTCACTCGACCGGGGAGATAATTATGGCTACACCTTC CASSLDRGDNYGYTF
TRBJ2-7 TRBV29-1 . . 14 TGCAGCGTTGAAGTTCTCCGGGACTCCTACGAGCAGTACTTC CSVEVLRDSYEQYF
TRBJ2-7 TRBV5-4 . TRBD1 16 TGTGCCAGCAGCTCGCCCGGGACAGGCCTCTCCTACGAGCAGTACTTC CASSSPGTGLSYEQYF
TRBJ1-2 TRBV6-1 . . 12 TGTGCCAGCAGTGATCGTGAGTCGGGCTACACCTTC CASSDRESGYTF
TRBJ2-2 TRBV28 once . 15 TGTGCCAGCAGTTTTTGGGCTTCTAGCGCCGGGGAGCTGTTTTTT CASSFWASSAGELFF
TRBJ2-5 TRBV5-8 . TRBD1 16 TGTGCCAGCAGCTCACTAGGACAGGGCCTCCAAGAGACCCAGTACTTC CASSSLGQGLQETQYF
TRBJ1-3 TRBV19 . . 12 TGTGCCGCCGGGGGCTCTGGAAACACCATATATTTT CAAGGSGNTIYF
TRBJ1-5 TRBV30 . TRBD1 13 TGTGCCTGGAGCCGCAGGGGGGATCAGCCCCAGCATTTT CAWSRRGDQPQHF
TRBJ2-1 TRBV11-2 once . 15 TGTGCCAGCAGCTCCACGGGTCTAGGTTACAATGAGCAGTTCTTC CASSSTGLGYNEQFF
TRBJ2-1 TRBV7-9 . . 13 TGTGCCAGCAGCTTAGGACAGTACAATGAGCAGTTCTTC CASSLGQYNEQFF
TRBJ2-3 TRBV6-5 . TRBD2 15 TGTGCCAGCAGTATAGCGGGGGGCGCCACAGATACGCAGTATTTT CASSIAGGATDTQYF
TRBJ2-5 TRBV7-2 few . 14 TGTGCCAGCAGCCTTGCAGGACTACCTGGGACCCAGTACTTC CASSLAGLPGTQYF
TRBJ1-1 TRBV15 . . 12 TGTGCCACCAGCAGAGAGACTGTCGAGGCTTTCTTT CATSRETVEAFF
TRBJ1-2 TRBV11-1 once . 13 TGTGCCAGCAGTTCACAGTCCTACTATGGCTACACCTTC CASSSQSYYGYTF
TRBJ2-7 TRBV11-2 once . 13 TGTGCCAGCAGCTTAAGTAGCTCCTACGAGCAGTACTTC CASSLSSSYEQYF
TRBJ2-7 TRBV10-3 . . 14 TGTGCCATCAAGTCAGCGGCAAGCTCCTACGAGCAGTACTTC CAIKSAASSYEQYF
TRBJ2-1 TRBV2 once . 15 TGTGCCAGCAGGCGGAGGGCCGGGTCCTACAATGAGCAGTTCTTC CASRRRAGSYNEQFF
TRBJ1-3 TRBV19 . . 13 TGTGCCAGTACCACTAGCTCTGGAAACACCATATATTTT CASTTSSGNTIYF
TRBJ2-2 TRBV2 . TRBD2 18 TGTGCCAGCAGTGTTGCGGGGGTACCCCAGGGTTCCGGCGGGGAGCTGTTTTTT CASSVAGVPQGSGGELFF
TRBJ1-5 TRBV6-1 . TRBD1 13 TGTGCCAGCAGTACAGGGGGTGGTCAGCCCCAGCATTTT CASSTGGGQPQHF
TRBJ1-1 TRBV5-1 . TRBD1 17 TGCGCCAGCAGCTTGTTCCCGACAGGGGGCATGAACACTGAAGCTTTCTTT CASSLFPTGGMNTEAFF
TRBJ2-5 TRBV9 . . 14 TGTGCCAGCAGCGTAGGACAGCTCCAAGAGACCCAGTACTTC CASSVGQLQETQYF
TRBJ2-5 TRBV7-2 . TRBD1 16 TGTGCCAGCAGCCTCTATCTACAGGGGACAGGGGAGACCCAGTACTTC CASSLYLQGTGETQYF
TRBJ2-1 TRBV29-1 . . 16 TGCAGCGTTGAACAGGGGGGCCCCAGAAACTACAATGAGCAGTTCTTC CSVEQGGPRNYNEQFF
TRBJ1-6 TRBV10-3 . . 13 TGTGCCATCACTGGACAGTATAATTCACCCCTCCACTTT CAITGQYNSPLHF
TRBJ1-2 TRBV6-5 . . 13 TGTGCCAGCAGAGAAGGACAGTACTATGGCTACACCTTC CASREGQYYGYTF
TRBJ1-3 TRBV4-3 . . 16 TGCGCCAGCAGCCAAGAAGCTCTAGGAACTGGAAACACCATATATTTT CASSQEALGTGNTIYF
TRBJ2-2 TRBV7-2 . . 13 TGTGCCAGCAGCTACCAGTGGACCGGGGAGCTGTTTTTT CASSYQWTGELFF
TRBJ2-7 TRBV5-8 . TRBD2 15 TGTGCCAGCAGCGGCGGACTAGCGGGAGGTTACGAGCAGTACTTC CASSGGLAGGYEQYF
TRBJ2-7 TRBV11-2 . TRBD1 14 TGTGCCAGTTCCCAGGGGGCCTTTACCTACGAGCAGTACTTC CASSQGAFTYEQYF
TRBJ2-5 TRBV9 . . 14 TGTGCCAGCAGCGTAGCAGGAGGAACAGAGACCCAGTACTTC CASSVAGGTETQYF
TRBJ1-6 TRBV7-9 . . 15 TGTGCCAGCAGCGGGGACACCGGGGCTAGTTCACCCCTCCACTTT CASSGDTGASSPLHF
TRBJ2-7 TRBV18 once TRBD1 15 TGTGCCAGCTCACCAACCGACAGGGGCCCCTACGAGCAGTACTTC CASSPTDRGPYEQYF
TRBJ2-2 TRBV5-1 . . 15 TGCGCCAGCACCATTCAATACGCGGCCACCGGGGAGCTGTTTTTT CASTIQYAATGELFF
TRBJ2-5 TRBV7-2 . . 14 TGTGCCAGCAGCCAGGATTTTCGCCAAGAGACCCAGTACTTC CASSQDFRQETQYF
TRBJ2-1 TRBV5-4 . TRBD2 15 TGTGCCAGCAGGACGCCAGACGGGAGGAGGGATGAGCAGTTCTTC CASRTPDGRRDEQFF
TRBJ2-7 TRBV15 . . 13 TGTGCCACCAGCAGAGATCTTCGGGGCGAGCAGTACTTC CATSRDLRGEQYF
TRBJ1-2 TRBV7-9 . TRBD1 15 TGTGCCAGCAACCCTCAGACAGGGGGCGTTGGGGGCTACACCTTC CASNPQTGGVGGYTF
TRBJ2-3 TRBV7-9 . TRBD2 15 TGTGCCAGCAGCCTACTAGCGGGAGTGGAGGATACGCAGTATTTT CASSLLAGVEDTQYF
TRBJ1-3 TRBV10-1 . . 13 TGCGCCAGCAGTGGCGGCTCTGGAAACACCATATATTTT CASSGGSGNTIYF
TRBJ2-3 TRBV5-1 . . 15 TGCGCCAGCAGTTATGACATTTCCGGCACAGATACGCAGTATTTT CASSYDISGTDTQYF
TRBJ1-1 TRBV15 . . 13 TGTGCCACCAGCAGTTTATTGAGTCCTGAAGCTTTCTTT CATSSLLSPEAFF